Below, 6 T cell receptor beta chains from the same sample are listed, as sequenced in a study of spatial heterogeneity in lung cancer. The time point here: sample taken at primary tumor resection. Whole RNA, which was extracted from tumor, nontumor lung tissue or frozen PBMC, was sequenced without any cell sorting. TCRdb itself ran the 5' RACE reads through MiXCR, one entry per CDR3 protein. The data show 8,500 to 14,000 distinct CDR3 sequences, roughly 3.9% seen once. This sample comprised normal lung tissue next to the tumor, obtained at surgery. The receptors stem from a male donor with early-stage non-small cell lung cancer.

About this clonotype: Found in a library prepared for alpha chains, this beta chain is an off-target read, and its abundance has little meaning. DNA for the CDR3: TGTGCCAGCAGCTTACGCGGATACACAGATACGCAGTATTTT. As protein: CASSLRGYTDTQYF. V gene TRBV11-1 combines with J gene TRBJ2-3; D ambiguous. V was cut by 2 bases and J by 2 bases, with 8 bases left in between. Germline V gene lookup returns CDR1 SGHAT and CDR2 FQDESV (reference sequence). The CDR3 covers 14 residues.

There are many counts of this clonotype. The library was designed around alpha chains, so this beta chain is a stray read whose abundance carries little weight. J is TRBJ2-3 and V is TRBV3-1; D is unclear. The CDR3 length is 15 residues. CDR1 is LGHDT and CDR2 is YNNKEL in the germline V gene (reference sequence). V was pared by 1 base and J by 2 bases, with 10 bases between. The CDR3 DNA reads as TGTGCCAGCAGCCAAGGAAACAGATTCACAGATACGCAGTATTTT. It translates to CASSQGNRFTDTQYF.

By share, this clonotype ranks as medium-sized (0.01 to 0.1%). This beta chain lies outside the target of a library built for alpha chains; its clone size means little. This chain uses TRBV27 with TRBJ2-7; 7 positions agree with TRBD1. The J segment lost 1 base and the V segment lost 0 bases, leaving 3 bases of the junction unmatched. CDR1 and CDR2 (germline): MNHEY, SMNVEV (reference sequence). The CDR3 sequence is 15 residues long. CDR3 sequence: CASSLSGQVSYEQYF. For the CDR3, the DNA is TGTGCCAGCAGTTTATCCGGACAGGTTTCCTACGAGCAGTACTTC.

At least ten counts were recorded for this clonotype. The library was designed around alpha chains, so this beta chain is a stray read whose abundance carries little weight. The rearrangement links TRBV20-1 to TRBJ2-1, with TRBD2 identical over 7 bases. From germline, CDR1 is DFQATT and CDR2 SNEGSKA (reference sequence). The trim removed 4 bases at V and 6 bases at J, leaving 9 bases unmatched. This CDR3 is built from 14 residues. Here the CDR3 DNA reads TGCAGTGCTAACGTAGGACTAGTGAGCAATGAGCAGTTCTTC. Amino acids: CSANVGLVSNEQFF.

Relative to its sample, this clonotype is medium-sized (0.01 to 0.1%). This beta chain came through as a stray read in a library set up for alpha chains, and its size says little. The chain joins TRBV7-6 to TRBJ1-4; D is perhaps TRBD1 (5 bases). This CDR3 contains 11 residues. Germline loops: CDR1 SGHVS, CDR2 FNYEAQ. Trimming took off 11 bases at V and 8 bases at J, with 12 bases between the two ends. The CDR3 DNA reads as TGTGCCTGGAGGGACGAAGAAAAACTGTTTTTT. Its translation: CAWRDEEKLFF.

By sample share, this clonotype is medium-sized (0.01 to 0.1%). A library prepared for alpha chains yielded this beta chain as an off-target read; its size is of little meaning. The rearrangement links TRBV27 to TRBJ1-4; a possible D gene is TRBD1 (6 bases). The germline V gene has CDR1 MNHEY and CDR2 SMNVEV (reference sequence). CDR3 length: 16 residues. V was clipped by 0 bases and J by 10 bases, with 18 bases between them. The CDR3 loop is CASSLSGAGRVGKLFF. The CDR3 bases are TGTGCCAGCAGTTTATCGGGGGCAGGGAGGGTTGGAAAACTGTTTTTT.